Listed below are T cell receptor beta chains from one sample, sequenced in a study of blood T cell repertoires in COVID-19. Some clones are missing from TCRdb's copy, which holds only in-frame ones; the method was immunoSEQ multiplex PCR. Of 56,000 or so clones in the sample, 85% to 90% were seen once. The sequencing sample was made of peripheral blood. The receptors come from a human donor in a cohort sampled during active COVID-19. CDR3s include the opening cysteine and the closing phenylalanine or tryptophan. D genes are given only for firm matches. Expanded clones are given a class, and other clones once, few, many or no size at all.

d_gene,j_gene,v_gene,abundance,CDR3nt,CDR3aa
TRBD2,TRBJ2-7,TRBV6-1,once,TGTGCCAGCAGTGAGAGCGGGAGTGCGAACGAGCAGTACTTC,CASSESGSANEQYF
TRBD1,TRBJ1-2,TRBV6-5,once,TGTGCCAGCAGTTACTCGACAGGCAGGGGGCTTGGCTACACCTTC,CASSYSTGRGLGYTF
-,TRBJ2-5,TRBV19,-,TGTGCCAGTAGTAGAGGACAGATGGAGACCCAGTACTTC,CASSRGQMETQYF
-,TRBJ1-1,TRBV6-5,-,TGTGCCAGCAGTTACTCTGGGAGCTACACTGAAGCTTTCTTT,CASSYSGSYTEAFF
-,TRBJ2-2,TRBV7-7,-,TGTGCCAGCAGCTTAAACAGGGCCGGGGAGCTGTTTTTT,CASSLNRAGELFF
-,TRBJ1-1,TRBV7-2,-,TGTGCCAGCAGCTTAGGTTCAGGCATGAACACTGAAGCTTTCTTT,CASSLGSGMNTEAFF
-,TRBJ2-7,TRBV15,-,TGTGCCACCAGCAGACCCTCCTCCTACGAGCAGTACTTC,CATSRPSSYEQYF
-,TRBJ1-5,TRBV16,-,TGTGCCAGCAGCCAATCGTACGGAACAGGGCCAGACCTTAGCAATCAGCCCCAGCATTTT,CASSQSYGTGPDLSNQPQHF
TRBD1,TRBJ1-6,TRBV4-3,-,TGCGCCAGCAGCCTGGACAGGGGTTATTCACCCCTCCACTTT,CASSLDRGYSPLHF
TRBD2,TRBJ2-5,TRBV4-1,-,TGCGCCAGCAGCCAAGCCGGGACTAGGTCTGAGACCCAGTACTTC,CASSQAGTRSETQYF
TRBD1,TRBJ2-1,TRBV15,-,TGTGCCACCGAGGACAGGGGGCCGAATGAGCAGTTCTTC,CATEDRGPNEQFF
-,TRBJ1-1,TRBV7-9,-,TGTGCCAGCAGCTTACAACAGGGCACTGAAGCTTTCTTT,CASSLQQGTEAFF
-,TRBJ2-7,TRBV28,-,TGTGCCAGCAGTTCGCTCCGGGCCTACGAGCAGTACTTC,CASSSLRAYEQYF
-,TRBJ1-1,TRBV27,-,TGTGCCAGCAGTCCCCAGGGAGGCCTTTTTGTGGAAGCTTTCTTT,CASSPQGGLFVEAFF
-,TRBJ1-5,TRBV5-3,-,TGTGCCAGAAGCTTGTTATTTTCGGGGAAGCAGCCCCAGCATTTT,CARSLLFSGKQPQHF
-,TRBJ1-6,TRBV3-1/TRBV3-2,-,TGTGCCAGCAGCCAAGGGAGCTCCTATAATTCACCCCTCCACTTT,CASSQGSSYNSPLHF
TRBD1,TRBJ2-3,TRBV5-4,-,TGTGCCAGCAGCCCCCCGGACAGGTCCACAGATACGCAGTATTTT,CASSPPDRSTDTQYF
-,TRBJ2-1,TRBV18,-,TGTGCCAGCTCACCAAGGGGGAGTCAACTCTCCTACAATGAGCAGTTCTTC,CASSPRGSQLSYNEQFF
TRBD2,TRBJ2-2,TRBV18,-,TGTGCCAGCTCACACCTGACTAGCGGGAGGGGAAACACCGGGGAGCTGTTTTTT,CASSHLTSGRGNTGELFF
-,TRBJ2-7,TRBV19,-,TGTGCCAGTAGTATTACTAGCAGCCAATACGAGCAGTACTTC,CASSITSSQYEQYF
TRBD1,TRBJ2-5,TRBV4-1,-,TGCGCCAGCAGCCACCCGGGACAGAAACACCAAGAGACCCAGTACTTC,CASSHPGQKHQETQYF
-,TRBJ1-4,TRBV5-1,-,TGCGCCAGCAGCTTCTTTTCTGTAGATGATAATGAAAAACTGTTTTTT,CASSFFSVDDNEKLFF
-,TRBJ2-7,TRBV2,-,TGTGCCAGCAGTGAACAGGGTGTATCCTACGAGCAGTACTTC,CASSEQGVSYEQYF
-,TRBJ2-1,TRBV3-1/TRBV3-2,-,TGTGCCAGCAGCCAACGTGGTCACTCCTGGAATGAGCAGTTCTTC,CASSQRGHSWNEQFF
-,TRBJ2-3,TRBV9,-,TGTGCCAGCAGCGCCACAAGCGGACCCGGAGATACGCAGTATTTT,CASSATSGPGDTQYF
-,TRBJ2-1,TRBV20-1,-,TGCAGTGCTCAAGGGGTCAATGAGCAGTTCTTC,CSAQGVNEQFF
-,TRBJ1-1,TRBV19,once,TGTGCCAGTAGTACGGGGAACACTGAAGCTTTCTTT,CASSTGNTEAFF
-,TRBJ2-7,TRBV19,-,TGTGCCAGTAGTATACTTCGAGCTCCTGCCGTCCACGAGCAGTACTTC,CASSILRAPAVHEQYF
-,TRBJ2-2,TRBV9,-,TGTGCCAGCAGCCCCCTGAACACCGGGGAGCTGTTTTTT,CASSPLNTGELFF
TRBD1,TRBJ1-4,TRBV19,few,TGTGCCAGTAGTTTTACCGGGACAGTCAATGAAAAACTGTTTTTT,CASSFTGTVNEKLFF
-,TRBJ1-1,TRBV12-3/TRBV12-4,-,TGTGCCAGCAGTTTAGGGCCCACTGAAGCTTTCTTT,CASSLGPTEAFF
-,TRBJ2-7,TRBV30,few,TGTGCCTGGAGTAGCGGAGCCTACGAGCAGTACTTC,CAWSSGAYEQYF
-,TRBJ1-1,TRBV28,-,TGTGCCAGCAGCGTACAGGGCAGTCACACTGAAGCTTTCTTT,CASSVQGSHTEAFF
TRBD1,TRBJ1-5,TRBV7-9,-,TGTGCCAGCAGTCGAACAGGGGGGGTAGGGCAGCCCCAGCATTTT,CASSRTGGVGQPQHF
-,TRBJ2-1,TRBV3-1/TRBV3-2,-,TGTGCCAGCAGCCCCTTCGAAGGAGCCCTTTACAATGAGCAGTTCTTC,CASSPFEGALYNEQFF